A selection of T cell receptor beta chains follows, all from one sample in a study of T cell responses to AZD1222 COVID-19 vaccine. Some clones are missing from TCRdb's copy, which holds only in-frame ones; the method was immunoSEQ multiplex PCR. This repertoire shows over 110,000 clones, 90% found once; its top ten account for 1.5% to 2%. Sequencing used peripheral blood, obtained 28 days after the second AZD1222 dose. These receptors were collected from an adult who received the AZD1222 COVID-19 vaccine. CDR3s include the opening cysteine and the closing phenylalanine or tryptophan. A D gene is named only where the DNA matches it firmly. Expanded clones are given a class, and other clones once, few, many or no size at all.

v_call: TRBV6-4
clone_size: .
d_call: .
j_call: TRBJ1-6
cdr3_nt: TGTGCCAGCTCAGGACAGTATAATTCACCCCTCCACTTT
cdr3_aa: CASSGQYNSPLHF

v_call: TRBV30
clone_size: .
d_call: .
j_call: TRBJ1-1
cdr3_nt: TGTGCTGTACCGGGGACGACGAACACTGAAGCTTTCTTT
cdr3_aa: CAVPGTTNTEAFF

v_call: TRBV6-2/TRBV6-3
clone_size: .
d_call: TRBD1
j_call: TRBJ1-1
cdr3_nt: TGTGCCAGCAGTCATACAGGGGGCTTTCGTGTGAACACTGAAGCTTTCTTT
cdr3_aa: CASSHTGGFRVNTEAFF

v_call: TRBV19
clone_size: once
d_call: TRBD2
j_call: TRBJ2-2
cdr3_nt: TGTGCCAGTAGTAGGAGCGGGAGAGATCACACCGGGGAGCTGTTTTTT
cdr3_aa: CASSRSGRDHTGELFF

v_call: TRBV5-1
clone_size: .
d_call: .
j_call: TRBJ1-2
cdr3_nt: TGCGCCAGCAGCTTGGGTGGCAGCAACTATGGCTACACCTTC
cdr3_aa: CASSLGGSNYGYTF

v_call: TRBV5-6
clone_size: .
d_call: .
j_call: TRBJ1-5
cdr3_nt: TGTGCCAGCAGCCAGAGCGTAGGGCCCCAGCATTTT
cdr3_aa: CASSQSVGPQHF

v_call: TRBV21-1
clone_size: .
d_call: .
j_call: TRBJ2-7
cdr3_nt: TGTGCCAGCAGCAATGGACAGGGATCCTACGAGCAGTACTTC
cdr3_aa: CASSNGQGSYEQYF

v_call: TRBV10-2
clone_size: .
d_call: .
j_call: TRBJ1-1
cdr3_nt: TGCGCCAGCTGGGTGAACACTGAAGCTTTCTTT
cdr3_aa: CASWVNTEAFF

v_call: TRBV5-1
clone_size: .
d_call: .
j_call: TRBJ2-1
cdr3_nt: TGCGCCAGCAGCTTGGGATCCTTACTAGGGACGGGCAATGAGCAGTTCTTC
cdr3_aa: CASSLGSLLGTGNEQFF

v_call: TRBV6-5
clone_size: .
d_call: .
j_call: TRBJ2-1
cdr3_nt: TGTGCCAGCAGTTACTCCAGCCGGGGCGGCCGCGATGAGCAGTTCTTC
cdr3_aa: CASSYSSRGGRDEQFF

v_call: TRBV6-2/TRBV6-3
clone_size: .
d_call: TRBD2
j_call: TRBJ2-7
cdr3_nt: TGTGCCAGCAGTTACTTCCCTAGCGGGAGGGCCAGGATTAAGTACGAGCAGTACTTC
cdr3_aa: CASSYFPSGRARIKYEQYF

v_call: TRBV6-5
clone_size: .
d_call: .
j_call: TRBJ1-6
cdr3_nt: TGTGCCGCCGGGCAGTCTAATTCACCCCTCCACTTT
cdr3_aa: CAAGQSNSPLHF

v_call: TRBV6-6
clone_size: .
d_call: .
j_call: TRBJ1-6
cdr3_nt: TGTGCCAGCAGTTACGAGTCTCAAGTCTATAATTCACCCCTCCACTTT
cdr3_aa: CASSYESQVYNSPLHF

v_call: TRBV7-9
clone_size: .
d_call: TRBD2
j_call: TRBJ2-5
cdr3_nt: TGTGCCAGCAGCCACCCGGGACTAGCGGGAGTTGAGACCCAGTACTTC
cdr3_aa: CASSHPGLAGVETQYF

v_call: TRBV18
clone_size: .
d_call: .
j_call: TRBJ2-3
cdr3_nt: TGTGCCAGCTCACCACGACGGGGGGCCGTAACAGATACGCAGTATTTT
cdr3_aa: CASSPRRGAVTDTQYF

v_call: TRBV20-1
clone_size: .
d_call: .
j_call: TRBJ1-2
cdr3_nt: TGCAGTGCTAGCACAGAGTATGGCTACACCTTC
cdr3_aa: CSASTEYGYTF

v_call: TRBV6-2/TRBV6-3
clone_size: medium-sized
d_call: .
j_call: TRBJ2-7
cdr3_nt: TGTGCCAGCAGTTTCGCACAGGGCCCGGCGCTTCTTTCCTCTGTGGAGTACTTC
cdr3_aa: CASSFAQGPALLSSVEYF

v_call: TRBV25-1
clone_size: .
d_call: TRBD1
j_call: TRBJ2-7
cdr3_nt: TGTGCCAGCAGCGATGGGACAGGGGGGGCCAACGAGCAGTACTTC
cdr3_aa: CASSDGTGGANEQYF

v_call: TRBV19
clone_size: .
d_call: .
j_call: TRBJ2-1
cdr3_nt: TGTGCCAGTAGTTCCCCGGGGAGCGGGCAGTTCTTC
cdr3_aa: CASSSPGSGQFF

v_call: TRBV7-3
clone_size: .
d_call: .
j_call: TRBJ2-6
cdr3_nt: TGTGCCAGCAGCTTATGGAAGAGAGGATCTGGGGCCAACGTCCTGACTTTC
cdr3_aa: CASSLWKRGSGANVLTF